What follows is one T cell receptor beta chain and its context. Other DNA sequences in the same sample also yield this CDR3. These data originate in a study of shared clonotypes between healthy human individuals. Study information: With ages of 18 to 49, the donors were a couple of women and three men.

Trimming removed 7 bases at V and 1 base at J, with 8 bases between. Germline CDR1 is SGHRS and CDR2 is YFSETQ. The CDR3 runs 13 residues. Using immunoSEQ multiplex PCR, the repertoire was profiled, and TCRdb retains in-frame clones only, with some absent. This sample yields about 770,000 clones, of which roughly two thirds are seen a single time; approximately 1.8% belongs to the top ten. CD45RA-negative memory and CD45RA+ naive subsets were split from the CD4+ cells. Sequenced material: memory CD4+ T cells sorted from blood. The subset here: CD45RA-negative fraction. V gene TRBV5-1 combines with J gene TRBJ2-2; a weak D match, TRBD2 (6 bases). The receptor comes from a woman aged 25 to 39 in good health. This CDR3 reads CASSSENTGELFF. As DNA, the CDR3 is TGCGCCAGCTCTAGCGAGAACACCGGGGAGCTGTTTTTT.